Sequencing of this T cell receptor beta chain was carried out in a study of cytomegalovirus exposure and HLA in healthy donors. Per the germline V gene, CDR1 is LGHNA and CDR2 is YNFKEQ. The CDR3 has 18 amino acids. V lost 1 base and J lost 4; bases outside the gene matches: 10. Donors in the study were healthy people who gave bone marrow. With 60 Vbeta and 13 Jbeta primers, the PCR was carried out. Here immunoSEQ multiplex PCR was the method, and the copy in TCRdb shows in-frame clones only, minus some. The sample lists fewer than 200,000 clones; around 80% were seen once. The genes are TRBV4-2 and TRBJ2-5; 12 bases line up with TRBD2. This receptor was identified in a woman between 50 and 59 years old in good health and CMV-seropositive. Sequencing input: PBMCs. CDR3 coding DNA: TGTGCCAGCAGCCAAGCTCGGGCTAGCGGGGGGGTAGGAGAGACCCAGTACTTC. Amino acid sequence: CASSQARASGGVGETQYF.